The 17 T cell receptor beta chains below were found in one sample sequenced in a study of neurological immune-mediated disorders. One entry per CDR3 protein, called by TCRdb with MiXCR from the 5' RACE reads. The repertoire includes some 20,000 distinct CDR3 sequences, about 7.5% of them detected once, and roughly 17% sits in the top ten. Material: CD8+ T cells from blood. Receptors were obtained from a woman aged 25 to 39 with HTLV-1-associated myelopathy (HAM/TSP).

This clonotype appeared many times. The genes are TRBV20-1 and TRBJ2-2; 7 bases line up with TRBD2. The CDR3 runs to 14 residues. Germline trimming cut 3 bases from V and 3 bases from J; bases unmatched to any gene: 4. In germline, CDR1 is DFQATT, CDR2 SNEGSKA (reference sequence). Here the CDR3 reads CSASGEGYTGELFF. The CDR3 DNA is TGCAGTGCTAGCGGGGAGGGATACACCGGGGAGCTGTTTTTT.

This clonotype appeared many times. The V call is TRBV6-6, the J call TRBJ1-3; tentative D call: TRBD1 (6 bases). The CDR3 totals 16 residues. From germline, CDR1 is MNHNY and CDR2 SVGAGI (reference sequence). V was shortened by 1 base and J by 4 bases, with 14 bases between the two germline ends. The DNA for the CDR3 is TGTGCCAGCAGTTACTTTTTCGGGGGGCAAGGAAACACCATATATTTT. Translating gives CASSYFFGGQGNTIYF.

Ten or more counts support this clonotype. The chain uses TRBV2 and TRBJ1-4; tentatively, D is TRBD1 (6 bases). The CDR3 has 13 residues. Germline V CDR1 and CDR2: SNHLY, FYNNEI. The V end was cut by 3 bases, the J end by 12 bases, with 14 bases between. This CDR3 is CASSEAGARELFF. The CDR3 DNA follows: TGTGCCAGCAGTGAGGCAGGGGCCCGGGAACTGTTTTTT.

This clonotype was found many times. The chain couples TRBV29-1 to TRBJ2-2; 9 nucleotides line up with TRBD2. Trimming took 3 bases from V and 5 from J; bases not matched to a gene: 4. Germline V lookup: CDR1 SQVTM, CDR2 ANQGSEA. This CDR3 is built from 14 residues. In DNA, the CDR3 is TGCAGCGTTGACGGCGGGGGGGCGACCGGGGAGCTGTTTTTT. It translates to CSVDGGGATGELFF.

This clonotype was seen at least ten times. V and J are TRBV7-9 and TRBJ2-2; no firm D call. This CDR3 has 12 amino acids. Looked up from germline, CDR1 is SEHNR and CDR2 is FQNEAQ (reference sequence). V gave up 2 bases and J gave up 7 bases, with 5 bases separating them. CDR3 in amino acids: CASSLSGGELFF. Here the CDR3 DNA reads TGTGCCAGCAGCTTATCAGGCGGGGAGCTGTTTTTT.

The sample holds many counts of this clonotype. This sequence joins TRBV4-1 and TRBJ2-7; tentative D call: TRBD2 (6 bases). Germline CDR1 MGHRA, CDR2 YSYEKL. The CDR3 is made up of 17 amino acids. The V and J ends lost 4 bases and 3 bases respectively, with 22 bases between them. The CDR3 DNA is TGCGCCAGCAGCCCTGCCGGCGGGGTGGGTCGCGACTACGAGCAGTACTTC. Translated, it gives CASSPAGGVGRDYEQYF.

This clonotype is labeled medium-sized. The rearrangement links TRBV5-1 to TRBJ2-2, with TRBD1 identical over 7 bases. With 4 bases clipped from V and 4 bases from J, the junction kept 4 bases outside the gene matches. Germline lookup yields CDR1 SGHRS and CDR2 YFSETQ. The length of the CDR3 is 14 residues. The CDR3, as DNA: TGCGCCAGCAGCCAGGGACAGCCCACCGGGGAGCTGTTTTTT. This translates into CASSQGQPTGELFF.

This clonotype has at least ten counts. J is TRBJ2-1 and V is TRBV5-1; 9 nucleotides match TRBD2. The germline CDR1 and CDR2 sequences are SGHRS and YFSETQ. Unmatched junction bases numbered 7, after V lost 4 bases and J lost 8 bases. This CDR3 has 14 amino acids. This CDR3 reads CASSPKSGGYEQFF. Here the CDR3 DNA reads TGCGCCAGCAGCCCGAAAAGCGGGGGGTATGAGCAGTTCTTC.

This clonotype was seen ten or more times. V and J are TRBV3-1 and TRBJ1-1; D remains unclear. The length of the CDR3 is 13 residues. The germline V and J ends were trimmed by 4 bases and 3 bases, with 9 bases remaining between them. The germline gives CDR1 LGHDT, CDR2 YNNKEL (reference sequence). This CDR3 is CASSRRFDTEAFF. Written as DNA, the CDR3 is TGTGCCAGCAGCCGACGGTTTGACACTGAAGCTTTCTTT.

This clonotype was counted ten times or more. This chain connects TRBV27 to TRBJ2-1, with D perhaps TRBD1 (5 bases). CDR1 is MNHEY, CDR2 SMNVEV, per germline (reference sequence). V dropped 5 bases and J dropped 5 bases, with 22 bases sitting between them. This CDR3 region has 17 residues. The CDR3 sequence is CASSLLATGNFNNEQFF. DNA of the CDR3: TGTGCCAGCAGTCTTTTGGCCACAGGTAACTTTAACAATGAGCAGTTCTTC.

The V and J genes are TRBV20-1 and TRBJ1-1; D perhaps matches TRBD1 (6 bases). The CDR3 extends over 15 amino acids. Germline values: CDR1 DFQATT, CDR2 SNEGSKA (reference sequence). V was shortened by 5 bases and J by 0 bases, with 16 bases between the two germline ends. CDR3 loop: CSAYRTEMVNTEAFF. The DNA of the CDR3 is TGCAGTGCTTATCGGACAGAGATGGTGAACACTGAAGCTTTCTTT.

V usage is TRBV4-2 and J usage is TRBJ1-3; D is perhaps TRBD1 (5 bases). This CDR3 region has 15 residues. The V and J ends lost 9 bases and 0 bases respectively, with 15 bases between them. CDR1 is LGHNA, CDR2 YNFKEQ, per germline. The CDR3 reads CASSLSGSSGNTIYF. In DNA form, the CDR3 reads TGTGCCAGTAGTTTGTCAGGGAGCTCTGGAAACACCATATATTTT.

In its sample, this clonotype was seen many times. This rearrangement joins TRBV5-1 to TRBJ1-1; D is possibly TRBD1 (6 bases). The CDR3 is made up of 14 amino acids. Trimming pared 3 bases from V and 4 bases from J, leaving 13 bases between. Germline V gene sequence: CDR1 SGHRS, CDR2 YFSETQ. CDR3 protein: CASSSSGAGTEAFF. In DNA, the CDR3 is TGCGCCAGCAGCTCCTCAGGGGCGGGCACTGAAGCTTTCTTT. Full variable domain (outside the CDR3, taken from reference TRBV5-1 and TRBJ1-1): KAGVTQTPRYLIKTRGQQVTLSCSPISGHRSVSWYQQTPGQGLQFLFEYFSETQRNKGNFPGRFSGRQFSNSRSEMNVSTLELGDSALYLCASSSSGAGTEAFFGQGTRLTVV.

This clonotype has a handful of counts. The rearrangement joins TRBV30 to TRBJ1-1; tentative D call: TRBD1 (6 bases). CDR1 is GTSNPN and CDR2 is SVGIG in the germline V gene (reference sequence). This CDR3 is built from 13 residues. V dropped 4 bases and J dropped 2 bases, with 11 bases sitting between them. The DNA for the CDR3 is TGTGCCTGGAATTTGGACAGCAACACTGAAGCTTTCTTT. Amino acids: CAWNLDSNTEAFF.

Ten or more counts support this clonotype. This chain connects TRBV5-1 to TRBJ1-1, with 9 bases identical to TRBD1. Per germline, CDR1 SGHRS and CDR2 YFSETQ. The CDR3 consists of 18 residues. After removal of 3 bases from V and 3 bases from J, the junction contained 15 bases not matched to a gene. CDR3 coding DNA: TGCGCCAGCAGCTCGCACGATCCAGGGGACAGGGTATACACTGAAGCTTTCTTT. Its translation is CASSSHDPGDRVYTEAFF.

This clonotype was detected many times. The chain uses TRBV9 and TRBJ2-7; D possibly corresponds to TRBD1 (5 bases). The germline V and J ends were trimmed by 1 base and 0 bases, with 11 bases remaining between them. CDR1 and CDR2 (germline): SGDLS, YYNGEE. This CDR3 is built from 15 residues. This chain's CDR3 is CASSVNWGSSYEQYF. CDR3 bases: TGTGCCAGCAGCGTAAATTGGGGCAGCTCCTACGAGCAGTACTTC. The full variable domain, rest sourced from reference TRBV9 and TRBJ2-7, is DSGVTQTPKHLITATGQRVTLRCSPRSGDLSVYWYQQSLDQGLQFLIQYYNGEERAKGNILERFSAQQFPDLHSELNLSSLELGDSALYFCASSVNWGSSYEQYFGPGTRLTVT.

This clonotype was seen repeatedly, ten times or more. The V gene is TRBV5-1, the J gene TRBJ1-4; the D is unclear. Germline V gene lookup returns CDR1 SGHRS and CDR2 YFSETQ. This CDR3 is 15 amino acids long. V lost 0 bases, J lost 6 bases, and 12 bases lay in between. CDR3 bases: TGCGCCAGCAGCTTGGGAACGGCCACGGATGAAAAACTGTTTTTT. Its translation is CASSLGTATDEKLFF. Full variable domain (remainder filled in from reference TRBV5-1 and TRBJ1-4): KAGVTQTPRYLIKTRGQQVTLSCSPISGHRSVSWYQQTPGQGLQFLFEYFSETQRNKGNFPGRFSGRQFSNSRSEMNVSTLELGDSALYLCASSLGTATDEKLFFGSGTQLSVL.